This T cell receptor beta chain was captured in a study of Graves' ophthalmopathy and Graves' hyperthyroidism. In donors with ophthalmopathy, activity was moderate-to-severe, with CAS ≥3, NOSPECS ≥4 and duration under 3 months. The J segment lost 6 bases and the V segment lost 7 bases, leaving 11 bases of the junction unmatched. The CDR3 is 15 residues long. Germline CDR1 is MNHEY and CDR2 is SVGAGI. This clonotype has a count of ten or more. The TCR beta CDR3 regions underwent amplification from RNA transcripts. RT-PCR was first run with HTBI primers, then multiplex PCR in a second round. TCRdb redid the calling of the multiplex PCR reads with MiXCR, one entry per CDR3 protein. The profile shows 220,000 or so distinct CDR3 sequences, 20% to 25% of them singletons.

What was sequenced was peripheral blood. V gene TRBV6-5 combines with J gene TRBJ2-4; 8 bases map to TRBD2. This TCR came from a woman aged 50 to 65 with Graves' ophthalmopathy. Here the CDR3 DNA reads TGTGCCAGCACCCGCAGTATCGGGGGGGGAAACATTCAGTACTTC. It encodes CASTRSIGGGNIQYF.